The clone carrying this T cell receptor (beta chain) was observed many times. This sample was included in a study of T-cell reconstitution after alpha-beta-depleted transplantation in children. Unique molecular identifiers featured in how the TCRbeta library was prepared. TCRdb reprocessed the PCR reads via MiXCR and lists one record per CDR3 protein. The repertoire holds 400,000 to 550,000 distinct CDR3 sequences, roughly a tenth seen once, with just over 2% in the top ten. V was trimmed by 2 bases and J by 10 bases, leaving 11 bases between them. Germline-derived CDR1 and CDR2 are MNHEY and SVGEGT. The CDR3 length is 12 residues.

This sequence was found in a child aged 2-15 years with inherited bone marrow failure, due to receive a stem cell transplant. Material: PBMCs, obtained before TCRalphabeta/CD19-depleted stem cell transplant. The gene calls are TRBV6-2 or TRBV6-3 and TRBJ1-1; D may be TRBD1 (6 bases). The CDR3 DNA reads TGTGCCAGCAGTTACGGACAGCGTGGAGCTTTCTTT. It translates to CASSYGQRGAFF.